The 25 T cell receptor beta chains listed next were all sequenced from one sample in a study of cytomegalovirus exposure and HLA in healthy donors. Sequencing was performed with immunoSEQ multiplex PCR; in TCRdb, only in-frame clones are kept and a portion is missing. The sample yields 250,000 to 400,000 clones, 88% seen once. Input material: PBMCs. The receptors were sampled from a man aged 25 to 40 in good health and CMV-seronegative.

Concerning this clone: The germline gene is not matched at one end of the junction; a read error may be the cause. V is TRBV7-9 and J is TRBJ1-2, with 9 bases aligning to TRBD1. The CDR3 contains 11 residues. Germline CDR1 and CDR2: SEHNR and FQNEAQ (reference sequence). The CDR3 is CASSSPGQGYF. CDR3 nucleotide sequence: TGTGCCAGCAGCTCACCGGGACAGGGATACTTC.

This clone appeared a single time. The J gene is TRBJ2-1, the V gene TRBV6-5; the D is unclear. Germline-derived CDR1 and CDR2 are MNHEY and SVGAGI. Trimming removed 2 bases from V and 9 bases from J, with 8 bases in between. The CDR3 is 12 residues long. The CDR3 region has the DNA TGTGCCAGCAGTTACCCGGGTACTGAGCAGTTCTTC. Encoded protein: CASSYPGTEQFF.

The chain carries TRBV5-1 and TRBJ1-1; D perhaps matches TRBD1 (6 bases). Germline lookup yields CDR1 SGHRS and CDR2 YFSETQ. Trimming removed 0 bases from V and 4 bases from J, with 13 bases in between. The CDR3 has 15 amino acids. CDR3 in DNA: TGCGCCAGCAGCTTGGGAACAGGGAGGGTCACTGAAGCTTTCTTT. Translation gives CASSLGTGRVTEAFF.

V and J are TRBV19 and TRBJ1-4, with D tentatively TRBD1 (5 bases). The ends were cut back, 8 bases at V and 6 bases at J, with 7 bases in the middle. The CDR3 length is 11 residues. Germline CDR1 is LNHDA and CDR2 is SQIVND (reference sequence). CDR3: CASQQDEKLFF. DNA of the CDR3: TGTGCCAGTCAACAGGATGAAAAACTGTTTTTT.

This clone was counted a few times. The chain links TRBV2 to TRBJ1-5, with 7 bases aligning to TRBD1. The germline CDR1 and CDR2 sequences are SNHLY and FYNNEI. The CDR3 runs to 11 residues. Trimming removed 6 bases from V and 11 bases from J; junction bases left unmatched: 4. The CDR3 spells CASSRDSTQHF. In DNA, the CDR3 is TGTGCCAGCAGCCGGGACAGCACCCAGCATTTT. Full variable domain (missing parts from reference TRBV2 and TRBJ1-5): EPEVTQTPSHQVTQMGQEVILRCVPISNHLYFYWYRQILGQKVEFLVSFYNNEISEKSEIFDDQFSVERPDGSNFTLKIRSTKLEDSAMYFCASSRDSTQHFGDGTRLSIL.

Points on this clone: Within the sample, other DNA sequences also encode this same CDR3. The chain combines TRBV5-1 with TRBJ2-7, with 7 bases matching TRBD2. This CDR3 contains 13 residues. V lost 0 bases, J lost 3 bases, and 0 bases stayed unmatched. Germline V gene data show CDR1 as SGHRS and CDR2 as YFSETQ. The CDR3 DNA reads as TGCGCCAGCAGCTTGGGCGGGGGCTACGAGCAGTACTTC. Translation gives CASSLGGGYEQYF. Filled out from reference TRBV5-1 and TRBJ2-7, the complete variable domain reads KAGVTQTPRYLIKTRGQQVTLSCSPISGHRSVSWYQQTPGQGLQFLFEYFSETQRNKGNFPGRFSGRQFSNSRSEMNVSTLELGDSALYLCASSLGGGYEQYFGPGTRLTVT.

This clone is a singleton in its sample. As DNA, the CDR3 is TGTGCCACCAGCAGAGATGTAGGCACGGGGAGATACGAGCAGTACTTC. The encoded protein is CATSRDVGTGRYEQYF. The chain has TRBV15 and TRBJ2-7; TRBD2 is a possible D gene (5 bases). CDR3 length: 16 amino acids. The V end was cut by 0 bases, the J end by 4 bases, with 16 bases between. Germline lookup yields CDR1 LNHNV and CDR2 YYDKDF (reference sequence).

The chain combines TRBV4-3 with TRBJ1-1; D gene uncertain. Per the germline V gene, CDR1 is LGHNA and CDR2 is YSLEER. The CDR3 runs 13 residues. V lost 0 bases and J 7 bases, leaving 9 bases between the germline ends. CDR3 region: CASSQDLAREAFF. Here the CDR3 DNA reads TGCGCCAGCAGCCAAGATTTGGCCCGTGAAGCTTTCTTT.

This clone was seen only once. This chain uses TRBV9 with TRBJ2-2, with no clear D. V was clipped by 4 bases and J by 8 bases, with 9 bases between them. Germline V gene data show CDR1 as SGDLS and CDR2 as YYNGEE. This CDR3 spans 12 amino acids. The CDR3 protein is CASSPSTGELFF. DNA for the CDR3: TGTGCCAGCAGCCCTTCGACAGGGGAGCTGTTTTTT. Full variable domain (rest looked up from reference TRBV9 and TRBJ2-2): DSGVTQTPKHLITATGQRVTLRCSPRSGDLSVYWYQQSLDQGLQFLIQYYNGEERAKGNILERFSAQQFPDLHSELNLSSLELGDSALYFCASSPSTGELFFGEGSRLTVL.

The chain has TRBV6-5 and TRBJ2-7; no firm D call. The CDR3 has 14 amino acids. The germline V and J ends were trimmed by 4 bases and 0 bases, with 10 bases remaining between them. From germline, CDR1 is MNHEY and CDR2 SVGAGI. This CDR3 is CASSFGPSSYEQYF. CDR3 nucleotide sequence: TGTGCCAGCAGTTTTGGCCCCAGCTCCTACGAGCAGTACTTC.

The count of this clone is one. The CDR3 DNA sequence: TGTGCCTGGAGTCCCGGGTTCACAGATACGCAGTATTTT. This encodes CAWSPGFTDTQYF. This chain uses TRBV30 with TRBJ2-3, with D uncertain. This CDR3 spans 13 amino acids. Trimming removed 2 bases at V and 2 bases at J, with 8 bases between. Germline CDR1 is GTSNPN and CDR2 is SVGIG (reference sequence). The variable domain in full, with the rest retrieved from reference TRBV30 and TRBJ2-3, is SQTIHQWPATLVQPVGSPLSLECTVEGTSNPNLYWYRQAAGRGLQLLFYSVGIGQISSEVPQNLSASRPQDRQFILSSKKLLLSDSGFYLCAWSPGFTDTQYFGPGTRLTVL.

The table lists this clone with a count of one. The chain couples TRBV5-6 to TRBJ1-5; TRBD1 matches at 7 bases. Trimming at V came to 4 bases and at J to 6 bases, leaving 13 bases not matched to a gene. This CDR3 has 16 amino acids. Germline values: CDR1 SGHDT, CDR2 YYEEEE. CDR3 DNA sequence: TGTGCCAGCAGCCTCAAGCTCGGACAGGTCCCTCAGCCCCAGCATTTT. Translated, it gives CASSLKLGQVPQPQHF.

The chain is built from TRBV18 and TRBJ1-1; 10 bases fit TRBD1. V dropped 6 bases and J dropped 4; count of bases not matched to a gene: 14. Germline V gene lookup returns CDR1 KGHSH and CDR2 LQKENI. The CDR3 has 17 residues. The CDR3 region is CASSPAGTGASGTEAFF. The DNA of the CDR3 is TGTGCCAGCTCCCCAGCTGGGACAGGGGCTTCCGGCACTGAAGCTTTCTTT.

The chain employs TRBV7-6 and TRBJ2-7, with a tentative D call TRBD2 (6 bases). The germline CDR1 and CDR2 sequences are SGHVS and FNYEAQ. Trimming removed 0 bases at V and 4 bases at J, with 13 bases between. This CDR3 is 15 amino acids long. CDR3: CASSLAGVGGYEQYF. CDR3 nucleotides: TGTGCCAGCAGCTTAGCTGGGGTCGGGGGTTACGAGCAGTACTTC.

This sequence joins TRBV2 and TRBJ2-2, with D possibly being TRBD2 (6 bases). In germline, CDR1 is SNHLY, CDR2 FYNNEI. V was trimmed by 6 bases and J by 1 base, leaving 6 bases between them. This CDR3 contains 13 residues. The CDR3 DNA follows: TGTGCCAGCAGGGGGGGGAACACCGGGGAGCTGTTTTTT. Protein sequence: CASRGGNTGELFF.

CDR3 loop: CASSYSTLAGETQYF. Written as DNA, the CDR3 is TGTGCCAGCAGTTACTCGACTCTAGCTGGCGAGACCCAGTACTTC. V is TRBV6-5 and J is TRBJ2-5; a possible D gene is TRBD2 (5 bases). Germline lookup yields CDR1 MNHEY and CDR2 SVGAGI. The CDR3 extends over 15 amino acids. V was pared by 0 bases and J by 5 bases, with 13 bases between.

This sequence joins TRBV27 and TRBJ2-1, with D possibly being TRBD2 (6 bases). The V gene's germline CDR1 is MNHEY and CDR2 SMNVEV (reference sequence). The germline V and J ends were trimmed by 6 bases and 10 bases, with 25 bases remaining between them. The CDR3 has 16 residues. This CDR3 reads CASRVEGGGLLREQFF. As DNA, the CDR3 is TGTGCCAGCAGGGTGGAGGGTGGGGGACTCTTAAGAGAGCAGTTCTTC.

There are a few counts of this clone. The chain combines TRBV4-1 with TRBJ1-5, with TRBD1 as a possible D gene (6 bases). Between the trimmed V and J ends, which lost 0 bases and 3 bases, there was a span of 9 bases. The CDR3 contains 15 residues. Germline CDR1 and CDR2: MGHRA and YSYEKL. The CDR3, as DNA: TGCGCCAGCAGCCAAGAGACAGGATACAATCAGCCCCAGCATTTT. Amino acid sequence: CASSQETGYNQPQHF.

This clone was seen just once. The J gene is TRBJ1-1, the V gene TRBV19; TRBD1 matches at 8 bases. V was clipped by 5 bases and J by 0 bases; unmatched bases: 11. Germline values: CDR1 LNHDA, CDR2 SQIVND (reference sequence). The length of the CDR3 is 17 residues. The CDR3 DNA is TGTGCCAGTAGTGACCACAGGGGGTTCGGCATGAACACTGAAGCTTTCTTT. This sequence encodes CASSDHRGFGMNTEAFF.

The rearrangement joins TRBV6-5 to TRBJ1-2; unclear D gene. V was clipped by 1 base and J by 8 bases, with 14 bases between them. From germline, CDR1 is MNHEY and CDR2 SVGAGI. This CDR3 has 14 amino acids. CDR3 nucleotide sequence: TGTGCCAGCAGTTACTTCCGGGAGGGAGGAGGCTACACCTTC. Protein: CASSYFREGGGYTF.

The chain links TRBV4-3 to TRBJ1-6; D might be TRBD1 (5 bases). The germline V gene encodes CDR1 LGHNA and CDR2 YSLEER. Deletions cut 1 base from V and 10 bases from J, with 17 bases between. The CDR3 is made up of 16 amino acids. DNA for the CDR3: TGCGCCAGCAGCCAAGGGGGGGAAAGAGTTGAATCACCCCTCCACTTT. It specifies CASSQGGERVESPLHF.

CDR3 DNA: TGTGCCAGCAGTTCAGCCCCGTGGGTCCTACTAAACACTGAAGCTTTCTTT. As protein: CASSSAPWVLLNTEAFF. V is TRBV27 and J is TRBJ1-1, with D uncertain. This CDR3 comprises 17 residues. V gave up 4 bases and J gave up 2 bases, with 20 bases separating them. Germline CDR1 MNHEY, CDR2 SMNVEV (reference sequence).

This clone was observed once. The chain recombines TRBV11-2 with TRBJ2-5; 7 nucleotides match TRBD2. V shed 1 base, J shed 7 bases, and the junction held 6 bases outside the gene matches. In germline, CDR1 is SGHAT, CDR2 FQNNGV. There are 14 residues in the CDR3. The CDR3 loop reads CASSLVAGVGTQYF. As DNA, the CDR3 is TGTGCCAGCAGCTTAGTTGCGGGGGTGGGGACCCAGTACTTC.

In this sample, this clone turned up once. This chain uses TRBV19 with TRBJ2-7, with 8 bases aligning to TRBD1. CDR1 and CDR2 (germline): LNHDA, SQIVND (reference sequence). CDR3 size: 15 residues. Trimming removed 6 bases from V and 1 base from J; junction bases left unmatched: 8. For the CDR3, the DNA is TGTGCCAGTAGCGGGACAGGTCCTAAGTCCTACGAGCAGTACTTC. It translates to CASSGTGPKSYEQYF.

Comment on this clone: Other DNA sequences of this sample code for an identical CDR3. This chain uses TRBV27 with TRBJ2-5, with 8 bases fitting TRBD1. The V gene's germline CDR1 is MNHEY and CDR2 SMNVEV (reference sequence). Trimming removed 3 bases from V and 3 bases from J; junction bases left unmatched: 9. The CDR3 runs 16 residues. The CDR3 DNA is TGTGCCAGCAGTTTGTCTTTGGCAGGGGGCGAAGAGACCCAGTACTTC. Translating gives CASSLSLAGGEETQYF.